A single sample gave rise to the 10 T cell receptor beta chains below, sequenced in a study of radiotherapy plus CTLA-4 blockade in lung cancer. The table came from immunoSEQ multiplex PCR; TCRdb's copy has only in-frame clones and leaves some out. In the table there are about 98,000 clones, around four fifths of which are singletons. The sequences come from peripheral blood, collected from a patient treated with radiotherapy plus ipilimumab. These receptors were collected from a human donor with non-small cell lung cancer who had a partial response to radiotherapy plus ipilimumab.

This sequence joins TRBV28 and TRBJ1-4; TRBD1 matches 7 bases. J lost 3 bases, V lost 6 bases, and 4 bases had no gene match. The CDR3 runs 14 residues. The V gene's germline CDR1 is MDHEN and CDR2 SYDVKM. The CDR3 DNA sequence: TGTGCCAGCAGACCAGGGGGGTCTAATGAAAAACTGTTTTTT. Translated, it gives CASRPGGSNEKLFF.

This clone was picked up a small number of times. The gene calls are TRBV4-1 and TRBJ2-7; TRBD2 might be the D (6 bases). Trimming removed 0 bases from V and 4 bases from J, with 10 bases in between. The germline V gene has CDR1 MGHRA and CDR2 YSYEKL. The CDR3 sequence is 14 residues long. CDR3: CASSQDLRGYEQYF. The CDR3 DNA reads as TGCGCCAGCAGCCAAGATCTTCGGGGGTACGAGCAGTACTTC.

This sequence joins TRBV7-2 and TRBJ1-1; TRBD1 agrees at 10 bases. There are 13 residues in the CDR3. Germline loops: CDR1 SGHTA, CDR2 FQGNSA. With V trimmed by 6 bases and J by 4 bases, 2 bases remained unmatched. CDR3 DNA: TGTGCCAGCAGGCGGACAGGGGGCACTGAAGCTTTCTTT. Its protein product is CASRRTGGTEAFF. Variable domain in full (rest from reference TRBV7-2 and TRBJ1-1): GAGVSQSPSNKVTEKGKDVELRCDPISGHTALYWYRQSLGQGLEFLIYFQGNSAPDKSGLPSDRFSAERTGGSVSTLTIQRTQQEDSAVYLCASRRTGGTEAFFGQGTRLTVV.

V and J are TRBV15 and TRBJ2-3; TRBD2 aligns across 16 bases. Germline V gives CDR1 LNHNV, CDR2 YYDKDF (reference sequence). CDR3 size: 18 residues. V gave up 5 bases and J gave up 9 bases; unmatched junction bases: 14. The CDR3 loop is CATSAQTGTSGRAGTQYF. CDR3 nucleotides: TGTGCCACCAGCGCCCAAACCGGGACTAGCGGGAGGGCCGGGACGCAGTATTTT.

The CDR3 is CASSSTSTRSEQYF. The CDR3, as DNA: TGCGCCAGCAGCTCAACCTCTACTAGATCCGAGCAGTACTTC. The chain joins TRBV5-1 to TRBJ2-7; D possibly corresponds to TRBD2 (5 bases). The CDR3 consists of 14 residues. The V gene's germline CDR1 is SGHRS and CDR2 YFSETQ. Trimming left V 3 bases short and J 6 bases short, with 16 bases between.

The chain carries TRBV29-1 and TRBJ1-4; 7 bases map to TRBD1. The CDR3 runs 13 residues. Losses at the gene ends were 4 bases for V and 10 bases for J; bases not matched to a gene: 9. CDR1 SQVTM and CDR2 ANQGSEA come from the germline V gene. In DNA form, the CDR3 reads TGCAGCGTTGTAGGGGACAGCACTGGAAAACTGTTTTTT. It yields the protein CSVVGDSTGKLFF.

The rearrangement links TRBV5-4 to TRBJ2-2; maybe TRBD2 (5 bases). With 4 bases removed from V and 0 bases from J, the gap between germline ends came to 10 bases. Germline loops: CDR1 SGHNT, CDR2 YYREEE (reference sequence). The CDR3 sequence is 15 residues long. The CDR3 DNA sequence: TGTGCCAGCAGCCAGACGGGGACGAACACCGGGGAGCTGTTTTTT. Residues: CASSQTGTNTGELFF. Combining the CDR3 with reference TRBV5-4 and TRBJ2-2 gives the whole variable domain ETGVTQSPTHLIKTRGQQVTLRCSSQSGHNTVSWYQQALGQGPQFIFQYYREEENGRGNFPPRFSGLQFPNYSSELNVNALELDDSALYLCASSQTGTNTGELFFGEGSRLTVL.

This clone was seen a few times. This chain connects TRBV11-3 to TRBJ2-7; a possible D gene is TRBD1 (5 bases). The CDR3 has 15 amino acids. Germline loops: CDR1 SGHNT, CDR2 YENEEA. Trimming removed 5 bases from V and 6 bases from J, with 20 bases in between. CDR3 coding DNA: TGTGCCAGCAGCCCACAGGTAACCCAAGTGGGCGAGCAGTACTTC. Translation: CASSPQVTQVGEQYF.

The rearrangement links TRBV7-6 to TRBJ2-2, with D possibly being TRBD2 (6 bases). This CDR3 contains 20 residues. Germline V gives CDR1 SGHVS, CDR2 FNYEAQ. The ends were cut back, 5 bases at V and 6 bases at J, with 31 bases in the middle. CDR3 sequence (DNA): TGTGCCAGCAGCCGAAGAACCGGTAGGACTGCATACGGGGAGGCCGGGGAGCTGTTTTTT. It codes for CASSRRTGRTAYGEAGELFF. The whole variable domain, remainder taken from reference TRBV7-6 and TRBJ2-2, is GAGVSQSPRYKVTKRGQDVALRCDPISGHVSLYWYRQALGQGPEFLTYFNYEAQQDKSGLPNDRFSAERPEGSISTLTIQRTEQRDSAMYRCASSRRTGRTAYGEAGELFFGEGSRLTVL.

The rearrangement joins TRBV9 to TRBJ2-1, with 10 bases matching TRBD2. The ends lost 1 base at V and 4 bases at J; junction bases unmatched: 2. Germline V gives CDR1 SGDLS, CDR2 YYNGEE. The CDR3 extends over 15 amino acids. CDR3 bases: TGTGCCAGCAGCGTACTAGCGGGAGATTACAATGAGCAGTTCTTC. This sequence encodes CASSVLAGDYNEQFF.